The present T cell receptor beta chain was sequenced within a study of Tregs in tolerant kidney transplant recipients. In the study overall: Recipients received nonmyeloablative bone marrow transplants from related graft donors, with transient mixed chimerism.

Sequencing used immunoSEQ multiplex PCR; TCRdb keeps in-frame clones, though not all of them. Of 55,000 to 80,000 clones detected, about 98% appear once; the ten largest clones hold 0.34%. CD4+CD25+CD127- Tregs, CD4+CD25- non-Tregs, CD4 and CD8 cells were sorted. The study's findings and limits: This study did not directly address biological reproducibility.

Concerning this clone: Its antigen remains unidentified.

This sample comprised Tregs from blood, obtained before the transplant. The TCR was taken from a human donor who received a combined kidney and bone marrow transplant.

This CDR3 reads CAITRGWTSTDTQYF. The CDR3 DNA reads as TGTGCCATCACTCGGGGATGGACTAGCACAGATACGCAGTATTTT. The gene calls are TRBV10-3 and TRBJ2-3; D might be TRBD2 (5 bases). The V gene's germline CDR1 is ENHRY and CDR2 SYGVKD. The CDR3 spans 15 residues. The V end was cut by 7 bases, the J end by 0 bases, with 14 bases between.